The clone carrying this T cell receptor beta chain occurred a few times. Unique molecular identifiers were built into the TCRbeta library. One entry per CDR3 protein, called by TCRdb with MiXCR from the PCR reads. The table includes nearly 550,000 distinct CDR3 sequences, around 17% detected once. Germline CDR1 is KGHDR and CDR2 is SFDVKD. Trimming removed 7 bases at V and 3 bases at J, with 11 bases between. The CDR3 covers 13 residues. These data originate in a study of T-cell reconstitution after alpha-beta-depleted transplantation in children. The chain uses TRBV24-1 and TRBJ2-5, with D maybe TRBD1 (6 bases). The sequences come from PBMCs from the stem cell graft donor, collected from the stem cell graft. The clonotype originates from a human donor who donated a stem cell graft to a child with acute lymphoblastic leukemia. CDR3 residues: CATRNNREETQYF. The CDR3 nucleotides read TGTGCCACCAGGAACAACAGGGAAGAGACCCAGTACTTC.